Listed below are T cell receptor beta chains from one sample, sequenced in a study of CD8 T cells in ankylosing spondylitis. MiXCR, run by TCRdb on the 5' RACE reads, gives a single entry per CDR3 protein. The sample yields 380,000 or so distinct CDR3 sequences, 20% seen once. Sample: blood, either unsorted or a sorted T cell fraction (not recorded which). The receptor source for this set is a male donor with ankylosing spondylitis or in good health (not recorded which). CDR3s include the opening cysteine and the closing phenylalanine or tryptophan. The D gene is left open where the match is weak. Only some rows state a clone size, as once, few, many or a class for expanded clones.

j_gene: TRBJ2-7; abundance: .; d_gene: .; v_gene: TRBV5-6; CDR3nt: TGTGCCAGCAGTCCCACGGGTGGGGAGTACGAGCAGTACTTC; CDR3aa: CASSPTGGEYEQYF
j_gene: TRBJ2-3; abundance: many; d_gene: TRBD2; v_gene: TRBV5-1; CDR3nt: TGTGCCAGCAGCTTAGGGACTAGCGGGGGCCCCACAGATACGCAGTATTTT; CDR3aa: CASSLGTSGGPTDTQYF
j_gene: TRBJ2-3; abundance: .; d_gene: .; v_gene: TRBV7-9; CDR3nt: TGTGCCAGCAGCTTTAAGGGATTGAACACAGATACGCAGTATTTT; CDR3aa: CASSFKGLNTDTQYF
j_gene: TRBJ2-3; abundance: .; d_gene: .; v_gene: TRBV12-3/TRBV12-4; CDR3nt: TGTGCCAGCAGTTCGCCCCTAGGCACAGATACGCAGTATTTT; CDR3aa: CASSSPLGTDTQYF
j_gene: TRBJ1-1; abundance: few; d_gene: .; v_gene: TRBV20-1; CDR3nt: TGCAGTGCTCCCCGGTGGGACACTGAAGCTTTCTTT; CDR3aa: CSAPRWDTEAFF
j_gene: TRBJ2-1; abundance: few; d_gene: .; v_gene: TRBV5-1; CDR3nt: TGCGCCAGCAGCTTGGATACCGGGGGCTCCTACAATGAGCAGTTCTTC; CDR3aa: CASSLDTGGSYNEQFF
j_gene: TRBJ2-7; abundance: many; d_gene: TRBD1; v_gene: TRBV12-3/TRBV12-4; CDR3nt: TGTGCCAGCAGTTTGGGCCAGGGGGCTGGCGAGCAGTACTTC; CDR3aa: CASSLGQGAGEQYF
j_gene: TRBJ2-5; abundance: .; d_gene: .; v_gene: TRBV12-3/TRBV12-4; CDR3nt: TGTGCCAGCAGTTCAGGGGACATCCAAGAGACCCAGTACTTC; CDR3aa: CASSSGDIQETQYF
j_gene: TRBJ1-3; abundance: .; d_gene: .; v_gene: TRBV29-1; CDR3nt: TGCAGCGTTGACCCACCGGGACAAGGAAACACCATATATTTT; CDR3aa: CSVDPPGQGNTIYF
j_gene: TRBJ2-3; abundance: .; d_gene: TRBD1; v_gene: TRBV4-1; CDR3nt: TGCGCCAGCAGCCAGACCGGGACAGGGGGTTTCACAGATACGCAGTATTTT; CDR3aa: CASSQTGTGGFTDTQYF
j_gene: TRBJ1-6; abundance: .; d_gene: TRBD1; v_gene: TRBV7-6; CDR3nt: TGTGCCAGCAGCCCGGGACAGCTCTTTAATTCACCCCTCCACTTT; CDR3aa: CASSPGQLFNSPLHF
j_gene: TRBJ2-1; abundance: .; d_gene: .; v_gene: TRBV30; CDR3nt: TGTGCCTGGATGGGGGTCCCCAACAATGAGCAGTTCTTC; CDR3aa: CAWMGVPNNEQFF
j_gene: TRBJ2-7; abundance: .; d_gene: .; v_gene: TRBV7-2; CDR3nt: TGTGCCAGCAGCTCCCGACTCGCCTCCTTGGACGAGCAGTACTTC; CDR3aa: CASSSRLASLDEQYF
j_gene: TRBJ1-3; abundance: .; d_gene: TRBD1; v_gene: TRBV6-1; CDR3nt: TGTGCCAGCAGCCCCTTCCGGACAGGGGGTCCTGGAAACACCATATATTTT; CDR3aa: CASSPFRTGGPGNTIYF
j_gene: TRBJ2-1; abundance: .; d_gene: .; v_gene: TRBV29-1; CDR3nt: TGCAGCGTTGAAGCGGGGGAAAATGAGCAGTTCTTC; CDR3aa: CSVEAGENEQFF
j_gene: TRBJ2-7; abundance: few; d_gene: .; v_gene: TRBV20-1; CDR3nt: TGCAGTGCCACCAGCCGGGAATCCTACGAGCAGTACTTC; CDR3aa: CSATSRESYEQYF
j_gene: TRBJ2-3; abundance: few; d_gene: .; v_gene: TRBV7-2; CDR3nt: TGTGCCAGCAGCTTAGGCGGGTCCTATACGCAGTATTTT; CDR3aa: CASSLGGSYTQYF
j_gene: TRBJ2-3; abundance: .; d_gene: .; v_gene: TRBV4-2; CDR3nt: TGTGCCAGCAGCCAAGAAGATTCTAGTCTTAGCACAGATACGCAGTATTTT; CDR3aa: CASSQEDSSLSTDTQYF
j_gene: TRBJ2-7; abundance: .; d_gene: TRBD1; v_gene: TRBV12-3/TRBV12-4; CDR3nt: TGTGCCCTCAGTTTACGACCCCCCGGGACAGGGGGCGACTACGAGCAGTACTTC; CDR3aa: CALSLRPPGTGGDYEQYF
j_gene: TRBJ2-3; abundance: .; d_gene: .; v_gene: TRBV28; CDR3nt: TGTGCCAGCAGGCACCGGGCCGCAGACCTTTTT; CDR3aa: CASRHRAADLF
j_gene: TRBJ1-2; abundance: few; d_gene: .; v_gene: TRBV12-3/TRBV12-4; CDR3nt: TGTGCCAGCAACCTCTCCCCCGCGGCGGCAGGAGGCTACACCTTC; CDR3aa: CASNLSPAAAGGYTF
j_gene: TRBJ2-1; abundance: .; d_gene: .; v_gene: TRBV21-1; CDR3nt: TGTGCCAGCAGCAAAGGCGGTGGTCCCTACAATGAGCAGTTCTTC; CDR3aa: CASSKGGGPYNEQFF
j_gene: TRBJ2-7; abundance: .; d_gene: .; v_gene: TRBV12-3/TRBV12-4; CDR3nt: TGTGCCAGCGCCACTGGTGGGCCCTACGAGCAGTACTTC; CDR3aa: CASATGGPYEQYF
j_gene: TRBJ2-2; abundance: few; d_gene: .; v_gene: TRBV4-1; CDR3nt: TGCGCCAGCAGCCAGGGGGTTGAGGCCGGGGAGCTGTTTTTT; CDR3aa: CASSQGVEAGELFF
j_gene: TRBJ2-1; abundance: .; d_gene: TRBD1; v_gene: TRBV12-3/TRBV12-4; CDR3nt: TGTGCCAGCAGTGGCTACCCACAGGGGGCAATCTACAATGAGCAGTTCTTC; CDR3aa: CASSGYPQGAIYNEQFF
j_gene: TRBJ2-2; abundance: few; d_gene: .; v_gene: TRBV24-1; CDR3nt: TGTGCCACCAGTGATTTATTCGGGGAGCTGTTTTTT; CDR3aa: CATSDLFGELFF